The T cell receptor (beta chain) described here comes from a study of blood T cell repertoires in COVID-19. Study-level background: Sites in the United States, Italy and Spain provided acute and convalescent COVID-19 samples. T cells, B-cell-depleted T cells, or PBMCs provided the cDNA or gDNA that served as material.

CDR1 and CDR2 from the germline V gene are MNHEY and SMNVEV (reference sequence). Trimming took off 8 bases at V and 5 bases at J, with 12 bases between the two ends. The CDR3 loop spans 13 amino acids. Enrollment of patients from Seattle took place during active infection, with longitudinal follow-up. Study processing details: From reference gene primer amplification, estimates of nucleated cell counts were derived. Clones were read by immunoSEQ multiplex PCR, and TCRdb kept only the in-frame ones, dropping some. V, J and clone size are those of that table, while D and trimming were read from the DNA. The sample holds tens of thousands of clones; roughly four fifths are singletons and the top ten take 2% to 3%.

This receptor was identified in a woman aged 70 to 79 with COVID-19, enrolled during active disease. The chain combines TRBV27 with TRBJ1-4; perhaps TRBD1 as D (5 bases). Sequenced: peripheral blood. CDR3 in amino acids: CASLSRTNEKLFF. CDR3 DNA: TGTGCCAGCCTTAGCCGGACAAATGAAAAACTGTTTTTT.